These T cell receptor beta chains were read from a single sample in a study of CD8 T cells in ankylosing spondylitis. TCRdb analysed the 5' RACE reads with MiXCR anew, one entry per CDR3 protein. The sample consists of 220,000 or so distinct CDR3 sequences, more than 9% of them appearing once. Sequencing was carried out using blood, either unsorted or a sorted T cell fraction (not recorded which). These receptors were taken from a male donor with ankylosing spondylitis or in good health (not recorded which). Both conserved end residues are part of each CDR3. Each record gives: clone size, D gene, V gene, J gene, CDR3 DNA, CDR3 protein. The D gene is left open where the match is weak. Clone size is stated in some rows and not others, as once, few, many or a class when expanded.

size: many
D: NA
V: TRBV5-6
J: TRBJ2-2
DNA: TGTGCCAGCAGCTACAGCGACACGGGGGAGCTGTTTTTT
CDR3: CASSYSDTGELFF

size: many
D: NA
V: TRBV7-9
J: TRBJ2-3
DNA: TGTGCCAGCAGCCCGGAGCGGACTAGCACAGATACGCAGTATTTT
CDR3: CASSPERTSTDTQYF

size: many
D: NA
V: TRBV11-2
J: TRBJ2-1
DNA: TGTGCCAGCAGCTTTAATAGCTACAATGAGCAGTTCTTC
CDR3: CASSFNSYNEQFF

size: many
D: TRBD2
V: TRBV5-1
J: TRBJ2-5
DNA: TGCGCCAGCAGCCCCCGAGAGCGGGGCACAGAGACCCAGTACTTC
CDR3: CASSPRERGTETQYF

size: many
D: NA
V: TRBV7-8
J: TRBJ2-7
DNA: TGTGCCAGCAGCTTACAGATCTACGAGCAGTACTTC
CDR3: CASSLQIYEQYF

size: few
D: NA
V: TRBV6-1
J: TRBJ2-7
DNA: TGTGCCAGCGAGAGGGGGGGCTCCTACGAGCAGTACTTC
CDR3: CASERGGSYEQYF

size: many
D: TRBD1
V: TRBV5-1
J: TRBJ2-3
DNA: TGCGCCAGCAGCCCGGGACAGGGGGCGTCCACAGATACGCAGTATTTT
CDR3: CASSPGQGASTDTQYF

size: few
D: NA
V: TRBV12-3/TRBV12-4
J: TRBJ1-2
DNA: TGTGCCAGCAGTTCAGGACAGCTCGACTATGGCTACACCTTC
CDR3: CASSSGQLDYGYTF

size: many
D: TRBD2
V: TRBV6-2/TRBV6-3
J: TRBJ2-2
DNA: TGTGCCAGCAGTCGACTAGCGGGGGGGACCGGGGAGCTGTTTTTT
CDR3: CASSRLAGGTGELFF

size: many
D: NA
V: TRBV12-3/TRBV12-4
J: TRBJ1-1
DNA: TGTGCCAGCAGTTTAGGAGGGACGGCGAACACTGAAGCTTTCTTT
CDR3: CASSLGGTANTEAFF

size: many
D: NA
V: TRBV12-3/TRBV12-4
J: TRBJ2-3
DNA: TGTGCCAGCACCACGATTGATACGCAGTATTTT
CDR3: CASTTIDTQYF

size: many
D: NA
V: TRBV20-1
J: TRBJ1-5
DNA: TGCAGTGCTAGAGGGCCCAACTATAGCAATCAGCCCCAGCATTTT
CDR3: CSARGPNYSNQPQHF

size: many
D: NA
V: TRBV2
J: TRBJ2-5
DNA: TGTGCCCCCACCGCCTGGGCTAGCTGTCCCACGACCCAGTACTTC
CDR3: CAPTAWASCPTTQYF

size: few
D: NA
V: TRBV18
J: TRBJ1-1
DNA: TGTGCCAGCTCGTCCGGGACGGATAACACTGAAGCTTTCTTT
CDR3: CASSSGTDNTEAFF

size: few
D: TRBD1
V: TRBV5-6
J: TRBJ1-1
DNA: TGTGCCAGCGAATCTTACAGGGGGCAGGGAAACACTGAAGCTTTCTTT
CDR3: CASESYRGQGNTEAFF

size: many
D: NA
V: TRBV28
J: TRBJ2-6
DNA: TGTGCCAGCAGTATCAGCGGTGGGGCCAACGTCCTGACTTTC
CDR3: CASSISGGANVLTF

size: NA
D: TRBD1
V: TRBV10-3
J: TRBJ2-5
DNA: TGTGCCATCAGTGGGGGGGACAGGGGACAAGAGACCCAGTACTTC
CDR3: CAISGGDRGQETQYF

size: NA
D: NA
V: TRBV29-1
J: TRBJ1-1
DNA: TGCAGCGCCCAGCCCACTGAAGCTTTCTTT
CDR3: CSAQPTEAFF

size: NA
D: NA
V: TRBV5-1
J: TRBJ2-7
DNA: TGCGCCAGCAGTCATAGTCCCCCTGAGCAGTACTTC
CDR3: CASSHSPPEQYF

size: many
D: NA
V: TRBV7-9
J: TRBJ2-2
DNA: TGTGCCAGCAGCCTCAACACCGGGGAGCTGTTTTTT
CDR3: CASSLNTGELFF

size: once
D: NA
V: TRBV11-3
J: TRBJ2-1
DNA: TGTGCCAGCAGCTTAGATGGGGGGGGCGACAATGAGCAGTTCTTC
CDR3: CASSLDGGGDNEQFF

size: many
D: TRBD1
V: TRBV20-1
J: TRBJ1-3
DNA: TGCAGTGCTATCTTACAGGGGGCTGGAAACACCATATATTTT
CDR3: CSAILQGAGNTIYF

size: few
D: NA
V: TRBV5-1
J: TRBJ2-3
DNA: TGCGCCAGCAGCTTGCCCCACACAGATACGCAGTATTTT
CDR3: CASSLPHTDTQYF

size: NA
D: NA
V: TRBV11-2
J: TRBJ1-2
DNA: TGTGCCAGCAGCTCCGGGGGGCAGGTGACTAACTATGGCTACACCTTC
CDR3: CASSSGGQVTNYGYTF

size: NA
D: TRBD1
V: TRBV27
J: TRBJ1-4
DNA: TGTGCCAGCAGTTCCAGGGGGGCTAATGAAAAACTGTTTTTT
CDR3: CASSSRGANEKLFF

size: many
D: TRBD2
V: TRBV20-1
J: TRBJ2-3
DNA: TGCAGTGCTAGAGCTAGCGGCCCTAGCACAGATACGCAGTATTTT
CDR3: CSARASGPSTDTQYF

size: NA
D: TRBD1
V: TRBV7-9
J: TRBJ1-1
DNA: TGTGCCAGCAGCCCCGACCCGGGACAGGGTAACACTGAAGCTTTCTTT
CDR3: CASSPDPGQGNTEAFF

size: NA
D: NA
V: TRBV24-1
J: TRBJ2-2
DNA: TGTGCCACCAGTGATCAGAATTCCGGGGAGCTGTTTTTT
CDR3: CATSDQNSGELFF

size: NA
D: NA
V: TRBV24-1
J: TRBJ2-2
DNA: TGTGCCACCAGCCGGATGGCAGGCGGGGAGCTGTTTTTT
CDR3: CATSRMAGGELFF